This T cell receptor (beta chain) was identified during a study of control samples from healthy donors and cancer patients. The assay was immunoSEQ multiplex PCR, and TCRdb's table has in-frame clones only and misses some. The sample records roughly 95,000 clones, 70% to 90% being singletons. Losses at the gene ends were 6 bases for V and 10 bases for J; bases not matched to a gene: 8. CDR3 length: 14 amino acids. Germline lookup yields CDR1 MNHEY and CDR2 SVGAGI. The TCR sequence derives from a man between 25 and 39 years old in good health. Sequencing was performed on blood. The chain carries TRBV6-5 and TRBJ1-4; TRBD1 aligns across 10 bases. Here the CDR3 DNA reads TGTGCCAGCAGGGCCGGGACAGGGGTCGGAAAACTGTTTTTT. It encodes CASRAGTGVGKLFF.